The rows below give T cell receptor beta chains drawn from one sample of a study of blood T cell repertoires in COVID-19. Sequenced by immunoSEQ multiplex PCR; TCRdb stores in-frame clones only, minus some. Seen here are over 350,000 clones, about nine tenths observed once, and the top ten hold 1.4%. The sample consisted of peripheral blood. These receptors were collected from a woman aged 25 to 39 with active or convalescent COVID-19. Both conserved end residues are part of each CDR3. The order of the fields is clone size, J gene, D gene, V gene, CDR3 protein, CDR3 DNA. A D gene is named only where the DNA matches it firmly. Clone size is stated in some rows and not others, as once, few, many or a class when expanded.

clone_size: once
j_call: TRBJ2-1
d_call: TRBD2
v_call: TRBV5-4
cdr3_aa: CASSSDPGLAGEWNEQFF
cdr3_nt: TGTGCCAGCAGCTCAGACCCTGGACTAGCGGGAGAATGGAATGAGCAGTTCTTC

clone_size: -
j_call: TRBJ2-1
d_call: TRBD2
v_call: TRBV11-2
cdr3_aa: CASSAGLAIEQFF
cdr3_nt: TGTGCCAGCAGCGCCGGACTAGCGATTGAGCAGTTCTTC

clone_size: -
j_call: TRBJ1-2
d_call: -
v_call: TRBV7-9
cdr3_aa: CASSRDANGYTF
cdr3_nt: TGTGCCAGCAGCAGGGATGCTAATGGCTACACCTTC

clone_size: once
j_call: TRBJ1-2
d_call: -
v_call: TRBV10-3
cdr3_aa: CAISDPDQTNYGYTF
cdr3_nt: TGTGCCATCAGTGATCCAGATCAGACTAACTATGGCTACACCTTC

clone_size: -
j_call: TRBJ2-2
d_call: -
v_call: TRBV11-2
cdr3_aa: CASSFRTLTGELFF
cdr3_nt: TGTGCCAGCAGCTTCAGGACTCTCACCGGGGAGCTGTTTTTT

clone_size: -
j_call: TRBJ1-1
d_call: TRBD1
v_call: TRBV5-1
cdr3_aa: CASSLDESPGGSEAFF
cdr3_nt: TGCGCCAGCAGCTTGGATGAGTCCCCAGGGGGGTCTGAAGCTTTCTTT

clone_size: -
j_call: TRBJ1-2
d_call: TRBD1
v_call: TRBV5-1
cdr3_aa: CASSPTGEGYTF
cdr3_nt: TGCGCCAGCAGCCCCACAGGGGAGGGCTACACCTTC

clone_size: -
j_call: TRBJ2-3
d_call: TRBD2
v_call: TRBV2
cdr3_aa: CASVGLEDTDTQYF
cdr3_nt: TGTGCCAGCGTAGGACTAGAAGACACAGATACGCAGTATTTT

clone_size: -
j_call: TRBJ1-1
d_call: -
v_call: TRBV6-6
cdr3_aa: CASRHLSNTEAFF
cdr3_nt: TGTGCCAGCAGACATCTCTCGAACACTGAAGCTTTCTTT

clone_size: -
j_call: TRBJ2-1
d_call: -
v_call: TRBV18
cdr3_aa: CASSPERTSYYNEQFF
cdr3_nt: TGTGCCAGCTCACCCGAAAGGACTTCGTACTACAATGAGCAGTTCTTC

clone_size: -
j_call: TRBJ1-5
d_call: TRBD1
v_call: TRBV5-4
cdr3_aa: CASSADRGQPQHF
cdr3_nt: TGTGCCAGCAGCGCTGACAGGGGTCAGCCCCAGCATTTT

clone_size: few
j_call: TRBJ1-2
d_call: -
v_call: TRBV2
cdr3_aa: CAATGLRSGYTF
cdr3_nt: TGTGCCGCCACAGGGTTAAGGTCTGGCTACACCTTC

clone_size: -
j_call: TRBJ1-2
d_call: -
v_call: TRBV25-1
cdr3_aa: CASETAFYGYTF
cdr3_nt: TGTGCCAGCGAGACAGCATTCTATGGCTACACCTTC

clone_size: -
j_call: TRBJ1-5
d_call: TRBD1
v_call: TRBV7-2
cdr3_aa: CASSSNRGLNQPQHF
cdr3_nt: TGTGCCAGCAGCTCAAACAGGGGTCTAAATCAGCCCCAGCATTTT

clone_size: once
j_call: TRBJ2-1
d_call: -
v_call: TRBV6-5
cdr3_aa: CASSQHAEQFF
cdr3_nt: TGTGCCAGCAGTCAACACGCTGAGCAGTTCTTC

clone_size: -
j_call: TRBJ2-1
d_call: -
v_call: TRBV6-5
cdr3_aa: CASSPGGSNEQFF
cdr3_nt: TGTGCCAGCAGCCCCGGAGGGAGCAATGAGCAGTTCTTC

clone_size: few
j_call: TRBJ1-2
d_call: -
v_call: TRBV6-1
cdr3_aa: CASSEGRKPNYGYTF
cdr3_nt: TGTGCCAGCAGCGAAGGCAGAAAACCTAACTATGGCTACACCTTC

clone_size: -
j_call: TRBJ2-4
d_call: -
v_call: TRBV1
cdr3_aa: CTSSLKGLTGNIQYF
cdr3_nt: TGCACCAGCAGCCTTAAAGGACTGACGGGTAACATTCAGTACTTC

clone_size: -
j_call: TRBJ2-5
d_call: TRBD2
v_call: TRBV19
cdr3_aa: CASSARTSGRGKTQYF
cdr3_nt: TGTGCCAGTAGTGCCCGGACTAGCGGGAGGGGAAAGACCCAGTACTTC

clone_size: -
j_call: TRBJ2-7
d_call: TRBD2
v_call: TRBV10-2
cdr3_aa: CASGIPTSGVSYEQYF
cdr3_nt: TGCGCCAGCGGAATCCCGACTAGCGGGGTTTCCTACGAGCAGTACTTC

clone_size: few
j_call: TRBJ2-3
d_call: TRBD2
v_call: TRBV6-1
cdr3_aa: CASSEDRGGFNIDTQYF
cdr3_nt: TGTGCCAGCAGTGAAGACCGGGGGGGTTTTAACATAGATACGCAGTATTTT

clone_size: -
j_call: TRBJ2-2
d_call: TRBD1
v_call: TRBV27
cdr3_aa: CASSAGTGLSGELFF
cdr3_nt: TGTGCCAGCAGTGCCGGGACAGGGCTGTCCGGGGAGCTGTTTTTT

clone_size: -
j_call: TRBJ1-1
d_call: -
v_call: TRBV27
cdr3_aa: CASSLHGMNTEAFF
cdr3_nt: TGTGCCAGCAGTTTGCACGGGATGAACACTGAAGCTTTCTTT

clone_size: -
j_call: TRBJ2-7
d_call: -
v_call: TRBV28
cdr3_aa: CASSFPTGVHEQYF
cdr3_nt: TGTGCCAGCAGTTTCCCTACGGGAGTCCACGAGCAGTACTTC

clone_size: -
j_call: TRBJ2-5
d_call: -
v_call: TRBV10-2
cdr3_aa: CASSVGSIGGTQYF
cdr3_nt: TGCGCCAGCAGTGTCGGCTCCATAGGGGGGACCCAGTACTTC

clone_size: -
j_call: TRBJ2-2
d_call: -
v_call: TRBV7-9
cdr3_aa: CASSMDSGELFF
cdr3_nt: TGTGCCAGCAGCATGGACAGCGGGGAGCTGTTTTTT

clone_size: once
j_call: TRBJ1-1
d_call: -
v_call: TRBV13
cdr3_aa: CASSLDRVTEAFF
cdr3_nt: TGTGCCAGCAGCTTAGACAGGGTCACTGAAGCTTTCTTT

clone_size: -
j_call: TRBJ1-1
d_call: -
v_call: TRBV2
cdr3_aa: CASSYRQNVNTEAFF
cdr3_nt: TGTGCCAGCAGCTACCGACAGAACGTGAACACTGAAGCTTTCTTT

clone_size: few
j_call: TRBJ2-7
d_call: -
v_call: TRBV6-5
cdr3_aa: CASSYQDSSYEQYF
cdr3_nt: TGTGCCAGCAGTTACCAGGACAGTTCCTACGAGCAGTACTTC

clone_size: -
j_call: TRBJ2-3
d_call: -
v_call: TRBV7-9
cdr3_aa: CASNQGTTADTQYF
cdr3_nt: TGTGCCAGCAACCAGGGAACTACGGCAGATACGCAGTATTTT

clone_size: few
j_call: TRBJ2-7
d_call: -
v_call: TRBV29-1
cdr3_aa: CSVVDIRGKPESYEQYF
cdr3_nt: TGCAGCGTTGTAGATATTCGCGGCAAGCCAGAATCCTACGAGCAGTACTTC

clone_size: -
j_call: TRBJ2-5
d_call: -
v_call: TRBV6-5
cdr3_aa: CASKYTGGRETQYF
cdr3_nt: TGTGCCAGCAAGTATACAGGAGGGCGCGAGACCCAGTACTTC

clone_size: -
j_call: TRBJ2-2
d_call: -
v_call: TRBV14
cdr3_aa: CASSPQSVSRPNTGELFF
cdr3_nt: TGTGCCAGCAGCCCACAGTCCGTCTCAAGGCCGAACACCGGGGAGCTGTTTTTT

clone_size: -
j_call: TRBJ1-1
d_call: -
v_call: TRBV5-1
cdr3_aa: CASSAGVGSATEAFF
cdr3_nt: TGCGCCAGCAGCGCCGGGGTAGGGAGCGCCACTGAAGCTTTCTTT

clone_size: -
j_call: TRBJ2-7
d_call: -
v_call: TRBV7-2
cdr3_aa: CASSLVWGGTVEQYF
cdr3_nt: TGTGCCAGCAGCTTAGTATGGGGAGGTACCGTCGAGCAGTACTTC

clone_size: once
j_call: TRBJ2-7
d_call: -
v_call: TRBV5-1
cdr3_aa: CASSPGLYEQYF
cdr3_nt: TGCGCCAGCAGCCCCGGACTTTACGAGCAGTACTTC

clone_size: -
j_call: TRBJ2-3
d_call: -
v_call: TRBV30
cdr3_aa: CAWSVRWASGTDTQYF
cdr3_nt: TGTGCCTGGAGTGTAAGATGGGCTAGCGGCACAGATACGCAGTATTTT

clone_size: few
j_call: TRBJ2-7
d_call: -
v_call: TRBV12-3/TRBV12-4
cdr3_aa: CASSDSSYEQYF
cdr3_nt: TGTGCCAGCAGTGATAGCTCCTACGAGCAGTACTTC

clone_size: -
j_call: TRBJ2-1
d_call: -
v_call: TRBV7-8
cdr3_aa: CASSLAYRVSYNEQFF
cdr3_nt: TGTGCCAGCAGCTTAGCTTACAGGGTGAGCTACAATGAGCAGTTCTTC

clone_size: -
j_call: TRBJ2-7
d_call: -
v_call: TRBV27
cdr3_aa: CASSRSFAYEQYF
cdr3_nt: TGTGCCAGCAGTCGGAGTTTTGCCTACGAGCAGTACTTC

clone_size: -
j_call: TRBJ2-3
d_call: TRBD2
v_call: TRBV7-9
cdr3_aa: CASSLTGLAGGTQYF
cdr3_nt: TGTGCCAGCAGCTTAACAGGACTAGCGGGTGGTACGCAGTATTTT

clone_size: -
j_call: TRBJ1-3
d_call: -
v_call: TRBV19
cdr3_aa: CASSIWFGRSGTGNTIYF
cdr3_nt: TGTGCCAGTAGTATATGGTTCGGCAGGTCGGGGACTGGAAACACCATATATTTT

clone_size: -
j_call: TRBJ1-5
d_call: TRBD1
v_call: TRBV27
cdr3_aa: CASSPGQGGSQPQHF
cdr3_nt: TGTGCCAGCAGTCCGGGACAGGGGGGGAGTCAGCCCCAGCATTTT

clone_size: -
j_call: TRBJ1-2
d_call: TRBD1
v_call: TRBV25-1
cdr3_aa: CASSVPGQGAYGYTF
cdr3_nt: TGTGCCAGCAGTGTTCCGGGACAGGGGGCCTATGGCTACACCTTC

clone_size: -
j_call: TRBJ2-2
d_call: TRBD2
v_call: TRBV14
cdr3_aa: CASSQRSFSGPVTGELFF
cdr3_nt: TGTGCCAGCAGCCAACGATCCTTTAGCGGGCCGGTCACCGGGGAGCTGTTTTTT

clone_size: -
j_call: TRBJ1-3
d_call: -
v_call: TRBV21-1
cdr3_aa: CARNGQGLRGNTIYF
cdr3_nt: TGTGCTAGAAACGGACAGGGGCTGAGAGGAAACACCATATATTTT

clone_size: few
j_call: TRBJ1-4
d_call: -
v_call: TRBV9
cdr3_aa: CASSGYETNEKLFF
cdr3_nt: TGTGCCAGCAGCGGGTACGAGACTAATGAAAAACTGTTTTTT

clone_size: -
j_call: TRBJ2-5
d_call: -
v_call: TRBV21-1
cdr3_aa: CASSRGAETQYF
cdr3_nt: TGTGCCAGCAGCCGGGGGGCAGAGACCCAGTACTTC

clone_size: -
j_call: TRBJ2-1
d_call: TRBD2
v_call: TRBV3-1/TRBV3-2
cdr3_aa: CASSQESLAGGTRGPYNEQFF
cdr3_nt: TGTGCCAGCAGCCAAGAATCGCTGGCGGGGGGCACCCGGGGCCCCTACAATGAGCAGTTCTTC

clone_size: -
j_call: TRBJ1-5
d_call: -
v_call: TRBV9
cdr3_aa: CASSEGLGLSNQPQHF
cdr3_nt: TGTGCCAGCAGCGAGGGGTTGGGACTTAGCAATCAGCCCCAGCATTTT

clone_size: -
j_call: TRBJ1-1
d_call: -
v_call: TRBV14
cdr3_aa: CASSRDRNTEAFF
cdr3_nt: TGTGCCAGCAGCCGAGACAGGAACACTGAAGCTTTCTTT

clone_size: once
j_call: TRBJ2-5
d_call: -
v_call: TRBV19
cdr3_aa: CASSTPTGDKAAQYF
cdr3_nt: TGTGCCAGTAGTACCCCGACAGGTGACAAAGCGGCCCAGTACTTC

clone_size: -
j_call: TRBJ2-3
d_call: TRBD2
v_call: TRBV30
cdr3_aa: CAWSYASGHTDTQYF
cdr3_nt: TGTGCCTGGAGTTACGCTAGCGGGCATACAGATACGCAGTATTTT

clone_size: -
j_call: TRBJ2-1
d_call: -
v_call: TRBV5-1
cdr3_aa: CASSLEPGSYNEQFF
cdr3_nt: TGCGCCAGCAGCTTGGAACCCGGCTCCTACAATGAGCAGTTCTTC

clone_size: -
j_call: TRBJ2-2
d_call: TRBD2
v_call: TRBV27
cdr3_aa: CASQRLARTGELFF
cdr3_nt: TGTGCCAGCCAACGACTAGCCCGAACCGGGGAGCTGTTTTTT